This TCR beta chain is from a study of PD-L1 blockade in urothelial cancer. The trim removed 2 bases at V and 7 bases at J, leaving 6 bases unmatched. Germline CDR1 is SGHRS and CDR2 is YFSETQ. The CDR3 runs to 15 residues. Some clones are missing from TCRdb's copy, which holds only in-frame ones; the method was immunoSEQ multiplex PCR. The repertoire holds under 150,000 clones, with approximately 90% as singletons. The time point denotes: peripheral blood 6 weeks after treatment start. This sequence originates from a man between 60 and 70 years old with urothelial cancer. This rearrangement joins TRBV5-1 to TRBJ1-4; 9 nucleotides agree with TRBD1. Sequencing used PBMCs, obtained around atezolizumab (anti-PD-L1) treatment. CDR3 sequence reads: CASSLSGQGFEKLFF. CDR3 sequence (DNA): TGCGCCAGCAGCTTAAGCGGACAGGGGTTTGAAAAACTGTTTTTT.